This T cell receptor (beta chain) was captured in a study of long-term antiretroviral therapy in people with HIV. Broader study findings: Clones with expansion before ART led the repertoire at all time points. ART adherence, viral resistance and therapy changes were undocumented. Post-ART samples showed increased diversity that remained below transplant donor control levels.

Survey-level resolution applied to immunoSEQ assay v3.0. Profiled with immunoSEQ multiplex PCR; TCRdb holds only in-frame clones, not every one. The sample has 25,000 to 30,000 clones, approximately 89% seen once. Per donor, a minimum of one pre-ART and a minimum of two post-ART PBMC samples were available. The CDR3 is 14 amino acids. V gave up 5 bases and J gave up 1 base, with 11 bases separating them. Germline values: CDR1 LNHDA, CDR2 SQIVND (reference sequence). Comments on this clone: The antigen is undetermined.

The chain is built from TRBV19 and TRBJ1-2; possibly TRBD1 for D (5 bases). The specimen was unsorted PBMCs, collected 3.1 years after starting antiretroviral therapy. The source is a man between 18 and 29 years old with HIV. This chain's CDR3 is CASSLDSDNYGYTF. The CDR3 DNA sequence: TGTGCCAGTAGTCTCGACAGCGATAACTATGGCTACACCTTC.